This passage covers 7 T cell receptor beta chains from one sample sequenced in a study of molecular identifiers for immune sequencing clone quantification. One entry per CDR3 protein results from TCRdb running MiXCR on the PCR reads. The repertoire holds hundreds of thousands of distinct CDR3 sequences, with about 25% as singletons. The source material was naive CD8+ T cells from blood, with Jurkat cell RNA spiked in. As to subset: FACS-sorted CD8+CD4-CCR7+CD45RA+ naive T cells. Every receptor here comes from a human donor in good health. Some libraries in this study had Jurkat cell RNA spiked in.

This clonotype was seen many times. J is TRBJ2-3 and V is TRBV5-1, with 10 bases aligning to TRBD2. The CDR3 has 16 residues. Germline V lookup: CDR1 SGHRS, CDR2 YFSETQ. V dropped 4 bases and J dropped 1; count of bases not matched to a gene: 6. The CDR3 reads CASSPTGTSGTDTQYF. DNA for the CDR3: TGCGCCAGCAGCCCGACCGGGACTAGCGGCACAGATACGCAGTATTTT.

In this sample, this clonotype turned up many times. The chain links TRBV6-5 to TRBJ2-1; 7 positions match TRBD1. V lost 6 bases to trimming and J lost 2 bases; unmatched junction nucleotides: 4. CDR3 length: 14 amino acids. Germline CDR1 MNHEY, CDR2 SVGAGI. CDR3 sequence: CASSVGTAYNEQFF. In DNA, the CDR3 is TGTGCCAGCAGCGTAGGGACAGCCTACAATGAGCAGTTCTTC.

This clonotype was seen at least ten times. V usage is TRBV12-3 or TRBV12-4 and J usage is TRBJ1-4; possible D gene TRBD1, 6 bases. V was trimmed by 3 bases and J by 5 bases, leaving 10 bases between them. The CDR3 runs to 14 residues. This CDR3 reads CASSLAGENEKLFF. CDR3 nucleotides: TGTGCCAGCAGTTTGGCAGGGGAGAATGAAAAACTGTTTTTT.

This clonotype has at least ten counts. Written as DNA, the CDR3 is TGTGCCAGCAGTCGTCGGGGGCAGGGCCAAGAGACCCAGTACTTC. Protein sequence: CASSRRGQGQETQYF. The chain recombines TRBV28 with TRBJ2-5; D may match TRBD1 or TRBD2 (6 bases each). The CDR3 runs to 15 residues. The V gene lost 5 bases and the J gene lost 1 base, with 14 bases spanning the gap. Germline CDR1 and CDR2: MDHEN and SYDVKM.

This clonotype was seen a handful of times. Possible read error: a much larger clone is one base away. CDR3 nucleotides: TGTGCCAGCAGCTTAGCGGGGACTATACAAGAGACCCAGTACTTC. This encodes CASSLAGTIQETQYF. The chain combines TRBV7-6 with TRBJ2-5; 7 bases match TRBD2. This CDR3 is built from 15 residues. CDR1 and CDR2 from the germline V gene are SGHVS and FNYEAQ. Trimming at V came to 0 bases and at J to 2 bases, leaving 3 bases not matched to a gene.

There are many counts of this clonotype. The V and J genes are TRBV14 and TRBJ2-4; tentative D call: TRBD1 (6 bases). V dropped 5 bases and J dropped 7 bases, with 9 bases sitting between them. The CDR3 is 12 amino acids. Per germline, CDR1 SGHDN and CDR2 FVKESK. CDR3 DNA: TGTGCCAGCAGCGGGGGCGAGAACATTCAGTACTTC. Translated: CASSGGENIQYF.

This clonotype has ten or more counts. The chain combines TRBV2 with TRBJ1-1, with D possibly being TRBD1 (6 bases). The germline V gene encodes CDR1 SNHLY and CDR2 FYNNEI. The CDR3 loop spans 15 amino acids. Trimming stripped 6 bases from V and 0 bases from J, with 14 bases between. As DNA, the CDR3 is TGTGCCAGCAGGCTGACGGGACATCTGAACACTGAAGCTTTCTTT. It codes for CASRLTGHLNTEAFF.